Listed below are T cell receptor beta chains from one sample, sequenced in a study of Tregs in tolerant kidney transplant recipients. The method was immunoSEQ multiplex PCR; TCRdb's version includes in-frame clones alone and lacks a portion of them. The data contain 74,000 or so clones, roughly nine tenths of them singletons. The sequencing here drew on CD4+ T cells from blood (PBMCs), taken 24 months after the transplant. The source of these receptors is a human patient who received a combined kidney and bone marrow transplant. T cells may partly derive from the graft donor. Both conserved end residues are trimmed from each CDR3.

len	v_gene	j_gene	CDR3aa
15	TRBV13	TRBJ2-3	ASSLLAGGSGQDTQY
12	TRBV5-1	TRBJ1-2	ASSSMTGNYGYT
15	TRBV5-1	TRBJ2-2	ASSWTSGVGNTGELF
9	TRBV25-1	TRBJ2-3	ASRGADTQY
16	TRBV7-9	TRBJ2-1	ASSLARTSGRYYNEQF
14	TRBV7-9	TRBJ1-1	ASSLGGGSGNTEAF
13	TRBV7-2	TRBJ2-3	ASSLDPGPTDTQY
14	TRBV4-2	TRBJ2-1	ASSQLRDRGRNEQF
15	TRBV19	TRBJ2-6	ASAIRDKSSGANVLT
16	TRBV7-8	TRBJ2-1	ASSLATLLAGEGNEQF
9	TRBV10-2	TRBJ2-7	ASRQGAEQY
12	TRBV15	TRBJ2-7	ATSRTGGGNEQY
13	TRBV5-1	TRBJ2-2	ASSSQQGATGELF
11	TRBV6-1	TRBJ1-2	ATVRSINYGYT
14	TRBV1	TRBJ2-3	TSSQVRSGARVTQY
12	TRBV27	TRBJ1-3	ASRRGDSGNTIY
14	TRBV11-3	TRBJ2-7	ASSLRLAGVYYEQY
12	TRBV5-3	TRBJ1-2	ARRLKGARYGYT
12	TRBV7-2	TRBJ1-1	ASSLTGGDTEAF
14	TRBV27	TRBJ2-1	ASSTISQTGGSEQF